This T cell receptor (beta chain) is drawn from a study of OX40 agonist ivuxolimab in advanced cancers. Study information: A diagnosis of hepatocellular carcinoma, melanoma, renal cell or head and neck cancer was present in dose-escalation patients. Overall study results and limits: The mean number of expanded clones was higher in CD8+ T cells than in CD4+.

This CDR3 spans 13 amino acids. Per the germline V gene, CDR1 is SGHDT and CDR2 is YYEEEE. This clone was found once. Its antigen is unidentified. Measured with immunoSEQ multiplex PCR; TCRdb has only the in-frame clones, and not every one. The sample holds about 19,000 clones, 65% to 85% seen once. The source of this sequence is an adult with an advanced solid tumor such as melanoma, head and neck, liver or kidney cancer. Material: CD4+ or CD8+ T cells sorted from blood, obtained in a trial of the OX40 agonist ivuxolimab. The rearrangement uses TRBV5-6 and TRBJ2-5; tentatively, D is TRBD1 or TRBD2 (6 bases each). TRBJ2-7 explains the end of the DNA better; the J call may be wrong. CDR3: CASSLGGLDEQYF. CDR3 nucleotide sequence: TGTGCCAGCAGCTTAGGGGGGCTCGACGAGCAGTACTTC.